Below, 14 T cell receptor beta chains from the same sample are listed, as sequenced in a study of shared clonotypes between healthy human individuals. TCRdb's table, derived via immunoSEQ multiplex PCR, lists solely in-frame clones and lacks some. The sample lists millions of clones; about 92% were seen once. Only CD45RO-negative cells positively selected for CCR7 counted as naive CD8 cells, so terminally differentiated effector memory CD45RA+ cells were excluded. The sequenced sample was naive CD8+ T cells from PBMCs. Receptors were obtained from a man aged 18 to 35 in good health. Some clones in this sample may be carry-over from other donors' samples.

This clone was found once. The chain combines TRBV2 with TRBJ2-7; D is undetermined. The CDR3 runs to 15 residues. Germline V CDR1 and CDR2: SNHLY, FYNNEI. The germline V and J ends were trimmed by 3 bases and 0 bases, with 12 bases remaining between them. In DNA form, the CDR3 reads TGTGCCAGCAGTGATAGTGGGGATAACTCCTACGAGCAGTACTTC. Residues: CASSDSGDNSYEQYF.

Concerning this clone itself: The same CDR3 can be traced to other DNA sequences in this sample. The CDR3 loop is CSVLGGSSYNEQFF. CDR3 in DNA: TGCAGCGTCCTGGGCGGGAGCTCCTACAATGAGCAGTTCTTC. The genes are TRBV29-1 and TRBJ2-1; 7 bases agree with TRBD2. The length of the CDR3 is 14 residues. Losses at the gene ends were 6 bases for V and 0 bases for J; bases not matched to a gene: 5. Germline V CDR1 and CDR2: SQVTM, ANQGSEA.

The V call is TRBV5-6, the J call TRBJ1-1; D possibly corresponds to TRBD1 (6 bases). CDR3 length equals 15 residues. The V and J ends lost 3 bases and 3 bases respectively, with 15 bases between them. Germline lookup yields CDR1 SGHDT and CDR2 YYEEEE. The CDR3 region is CASSSRPRQDTEAFF. Here the CDR3 DNA reads TGTGCCAGCAGCTCCCGGCCAAGACAGGACACTGAAGCTTTCTTT.

The chain couples TRBV27 to TRBJ1-2, with TRBD1 as a possible D gene (5 bases). This CDR3 spans 12 amino acids. From germline, CDR1 is MNHEY and CDR2 SMNVEV (reference sequence). V lost 2 bases and J 6 bases, leaving 7 bases between the germline ends. Here the CDR3 reads CASSLKGDGYTF. CDR3 nucleotides: TGTGCCAGCAGTTTAAAAGGGGATGGCTACACCTTC.

This chain uses TRBV15 with TRBJ1-5; D not resolved. The CDR3 totals 17 residues. V was pared by 0 bases and J by 6 bases, with 18 bases between. CDR1 and CDR2 (germline): LNHNV, YYDKDF (reference sequence). CDR3 nucleotides: TGTGCCACCAGCAGAGATAAGGAGTCCTATACTGGTCAGCCCCAGCATTTT. Protein product: CATSRDKESYTGQPQHF.

The chain recombines TRBV7-3 with TRBJ2-3; D possibly corresponds to TRBD2 (6 bases). Germline V gives CDR1 SGHTA, CDR2 FQGTGA. The V end lost 2 bases, the J end lost 6 bases, and 9 bases lay between the germline ends. The CDR3 runs to 13 residues. The CDR3 region has the DNA TGTGCCAGCAGCTTAGGAGGGGAGGATACGCAGTATTTT. This encodes CASSLGGEDTQYF.

The chain joins TRBV11-2 to TRBJ1-1; a possible D gene is TRBD1 (6 bases). In germline, CDR1 is SGHAT, CDR2 FQNNGV. Trimming stripped 3 bases from V and 5 bases from J, with 13 bases between. This CDR3 has 14 amino acids. The CDR3 bases are TGTGCCAGCAGCTTTCCAACAGGGTTTACTGAAGCTTTCTTT. It is translated as CASSFPTGFTEAFF. The whole variable domain, filled in from reference TRBV11-2 and TRBJ1-1, reads EAGVAQSPRYKIIEKRQSVAFWCNPISGHATLYWYQQILGQGPKLLIQFQNNGVVDDSQLPKDRFSAERLKGVDSTLKIQPAKLEDSAVYLCASSFPTGFTEAFFGQGTRLTVV.

This chain links TRBV13 with TRBJ2-7; 7 positions match TRBD2. The CDR3 totals 16 residues. V was clipped by 5 bases and J by 4 bases; unmatched bases: 14. Germline CDR1 reads PRHDT; CDR2 reads FYEKMQ (reference sequence). The CDR3 is CASSRKSGTVWYEQYF. DNA of the CDR3: TGTGCCAGCAGCCGAAAAAGCGGGACCGTTTGGTACGAGCAGTACTTC.

This clone was detected once. This rearrangement joins TRBV7-2 to TRBJ1-3; a weak D match, TRBD1 (5 bases). V lost 0 bases to trimming and J lost 0 bases, with 9 bases between them. Germline V gene data show CDR1 as SGHTA and CDR2 as FQGNSA. The CDR3 contains 16 residues. Here the CDR3 DNA reads TGTGCCAGCAGCTTAGCGCAGGGTGACTCTGGAAACACCATATATTTT. Translating it yields CASSLAQGDSGNTIYF.

V and J are TRBV11-2 and TRBJ2-5; D might be TRBD2 (6 bases). CDR3 length equals 13 residues. Trimming pared 6 bases from V and 5 bases from J, leaving 13 bases between. CDR1 and CDR2 from the germline V gene are SGHAT and FQNNGV. CDR3 nucleotide sequence: TGTGCCAGCAGTTTACTAGCTGGGGAGACCCAGTACTTC. Translated, it gives CASSLLAGETQYF. Combining the CDR3 with reference TRBV11-2 and TRBJ2-5 gives the whole variable domain EAGVAQSPRYKIIEKRQSVAFWCNPISGHATLYWYQQILGQGPKLLIQFQNNGVVDDSQLPKDRFSAERLKGVDSTLKIQPAKLEDSAVYLCASSLLAGETQYFGPGTRLLVL.

The V gene is TRBV7-9, the J gene TRBJ2-1; 9 positions agree with TRBD1. After removal of 5 bases from V and 0 bases from J, the junction contained 5 bases not matched to a gene. In germline, CDR1 is SEHNR, CDR2 FQNEAQ (reference sequence). There are 16 residues in the CDR3. The chain's CDR3 is CASSPDRGFSYNEQFF. The DNA for the CDR3 is TGTGCCAGCAGCCCCGACAGGGGGTTCTCCTACAATGAGCAGTTCTTC. Looking up the rest from reference TRBV7-9 and TRBJ2-1 gives the full variable domain: DTGVSQNPRHKITKRGQNVTFRCDPISEHNRLYWYRQTLGQGPEFLTYFQNEAQLEKSRLLSDRFSAERPKGSFSTLEIQRTEQGDSAMYLCASSPDRGFSYNEQFFGPGTRLTVL.

V usage is TRBV9 and J usage is TRBJ2-1, with D maybe TRBD2 (6 bases). This CDR3 region has 13 residues. Trimming removed 4 bases at V and 6 bases at J, with 11 bases between. Germline loops: CDR1 SGDLS, CDR2 YYNGEE. The CDR3 coding sequence is TGTGCCAGCAGCCTCGGGACTGTCAATGAGCAGTTCTTC. Protein sequence: CASSLGTVNEQFF.

Here the CDR3 reads CASTPSTADYGYTF. The CDR3 DNA sequence: TGTGCCAGCACCCCGTCCACAGCGGACTATGGCTACACCTTC. The chain recombines TRBV28 with TRBJ1-2; no firm D call. The CDR3 sequence is 14 residues long. Trimming pared 7 bases from V and 3 bases from J, leaving 15 bases between. Germline lookup yields CDR1 MDHEN and CDR2 SYDVKM.

The chain carries TRBV14 and TRBJ2-3; the D is unclear. V was shortened by 1 base and J by 5 bases, with 7 bases between the two germline ends. Germline values: CDR1 SGHDN, CDR2 FVKESK. The CDR3 contains 13 residues. The CDR3 spells CASSQVSRDTQYF. CDR3 DNA: TGTGCCAGCAGCCAAGTCTCCCGAGATACGCAGTATTTT.